What follows describes a single TCR beta chain. The antigen is undetermined. This specimen belongs to a study of PD-1 blockade in classical Hodgkin lymphoma. Broader study findings: Underlying causes for the observed repertoire differences were not defined, possibly disease activity or prior therapy. Those patients who began receiving nivolumab less than 1 year after ASCT had lower diversity, and they were excluded. Before treatment, complete responders showed about the same diversity as newly diagnosed patients.

The CDR3 length is 15 residues. Germline V lookup: CDR1 ENHRY, CDR2 SYGVKD. V lost 4 bases and J lost 0, with 7 bases in between. Patients all relapsed after autologous stem cell transplantation, and there was variation in brentuximab vedotin exposure. Patients' outcomes at their best amounted to complete response, partial response or progressive disease. Libraries were prepared by immunoSEQ multiplex PCR; TCRdb keeps only in-frame clonotypes and omits some of them. Of 20,000 to 25,000 clones in the sample, around 65% were seen once. The chain couples TRBV10-3 to TRBJ2-6; D possibly corresponds to TRBD2 (5 bases). This receptor was taken from a human donor with classical Hodgkin lymphoma. This specimen was peripheral blood mononuclear cells (PBMCs), taken at baseline. The CDR3 loop is CAISGGNSGANVLTF. Here the CDR3 DNA reads TGTGCCATCAGTGGAGGGAACTCTGGGGCCAACGTCCTGACTTTC.